Presented here are 11 T cell receptor beta chains from one specimen sequenced in a study of T cell repertoires in aging, cancer and after chemotherapy. Peripheral blood genomic DNA, not sorted cells or RNA, was the template. TRB rearrangements spanning V, D and J were amplified using mixed TRB-A/B primers. TCRdb fed the multiplex PCR reads into MiXCR, producing one record per CDR3 protein. The table has about 9,800 distinct CDR3 sequences, 30% to 45% seen once. Sequencing used blood. These receptors came from a human donor in good health.

Sample share makes this clonotype medium-sized (0.01 to 0.1%). The chain employs TRBV5-5 and TRBJ2-7, with D perhaps TRBD1 (6 bases). The CDR3 loop spans 14 amino acids. Per germline, CDR1 SGHKS and CDR2 YYEKEE (reference sequence). V was pared by 4 bases and J by 5 bases, with 16 bases between. The CDR3, as DNA: TGTGCCAGCAGCCCAGGGGTGGCCCTAGACGAGCAGTACTTC. Protein sequence: CASSPGVALDEQYF.

The chain links TRBV6-4 to TRBJ2-7; TRBD1 aligns across 8 bases. This CDR3 comprises 15 residues. Looked up from germline, CDR1 is MRHNA and CDR2 is SNTAGT. V lost 5 bases, J lost 4 bases, and 10 bases stayed unmatched. The DNA of the CDR3 is TGTGCCAGCAGTATAACGCCGGGACAGGCTTACGAGCAGTACTTC. This gives the protein CASSITPGQAYEQYF.

In this sample, this clonotype turned up a few times. The rearrangement uses TRBV6-1 and TRBJ1-1; no clear D. CDR3 length: 17 amino acids. Germline V gives CDR1 MNHNS, CDR2 SASEGT. Trimming removed 3 bases from V and 2 bases from J, with 19 bases in between. The CDR3 protein is CASSDRSRGSFNTEAFF. CDR3 in DNA: TGTGCCAGCAGTGACCGAAGTCGAGGGTCGTTCAACACTGAAGCTTTCTTT.

The table lists this clonotype with a few counts. The chain links TRBV12-3 or TRBV12-4 to TRBJ1-5; TRBD1 is a possible D gene (5 bases). Deletions cut 6 bases from V and 3 bases from J, with 12 bases between. The CDR3 is made up of 14 amino acids. In DNA, the CDR3 is TGTGCCAGCAGCTGGGACGGGTCCAATCAGCCCCAGCATTTT. It is translated as CASSWDGSNQPQHF.

The chain is built from TRBV10-3 and TRBJ2-7; the D is unclear. This CDR3 is 11 amino acids long. V was pared by 8 bases and J by 7 bases, with 12 bases between. CDR1 is ENHRY and CDR2 is SYGVKD in the germline V gene. The CDR3 region has the DNA TGTGCCATCCGGCTGGGCGATGAGCAGTACTTC. Translated: CAIRLGDEQYF.

The gene calls are TRBV6-6 and TRBJ2-1, with 9 bases that match TRBD1. The CDR3 spans 16 residues. Germline V gene sequence: CDR1 MNHNY, CDR2 SVGAGI (reference sequence). V was pared by 5 bases and J by 8 bases, with 13 bases of the junction left unmatched. The CDR3 bases are TGTGCCAGCAGTCCTAACAGGGGGCGTCCAGGCTATGAGCAGTTCTTC. It translates to CASSPNRGRPGYEQFF.

This clonotype is judged medium-sized. The rearrangement links TRBV29-1 to TRBJ2-5; perhaps TRBD1 as D (5 bases). Germline CDR1 is SQVTM and CDR2 is ANQGSEA. The CDR3 runs to 12 residues. With 3 bases removed from V and 5 bases from J, the gap between germline ends came to 10 bases. CDR3 DNA sequence: TGCAGCGTTGATGGCAGGGCGGAGACCCAGTACTTC. Translated: CSVDGRAETQYF.

This clonotype was counted between two and nine times. The gene calls are TRBV6-5 and TRBJ2-7, with D possibly being TRBD1 (6 bases). The V end lost 7 bases, the J end lost 1 base, and 11 bases lay between the germline ends. Germline-derived CDR1 and CDR2 are MNHEY and SVGAGI. This CDR3 has 13 residues. This chain's CDR3 is CASTPGASYEQYF. The CDR3 DNA is TGTGCCAGCACCCCAGGGGCGTCCTACGAGCAGTACTTC.

V is TRBV19 and J is TRBJ1-5; D is perhaps TRBD1 (6 bases). CDR3 length: 14 residues. Germline V CDR1 and CDR2: LNHDA, SQIVND (reference sequence). V gave up 4 bases and J gave up 4 bases, with 11 bases separating them. The CDR3 protein is CASSKGQKNQPQHF. CDR3 DNA sequence: TGTGCCAGTAGTAAAGGACAGAAAAATCAGCCCCAGCATTTT.

The chain employs TRBV4-3 and TRBJ2-2, with D possibly being TRBD1 (5 bases). CDR3 length equals 15 residues. CDR1 is LGHNA and CDR2 is YSLEER in the germline V gene. V was clipped by 0 bases and J by 1 base, with 6 bases between them. CDR3 coding DNA: TGCGCCAGCAGCCAAGACACAGGGAACACCGGGGAGCTGTTTTTT. This sequence encodes CASSQDTGNTGELFF.

The rearrangement links TRBV27 to TRBJ2-3; 9 bases align to TRBD1. V dropped 4 bases and J dropped 5; count of bases not matched to a gene: 7. The CDR3 totals 15 residues. Germline CDR1 MNHEY, CDR2 SMNVEV (reference sequence). CDR3 residues: CASSYKDRGIDTQYF. The CDR3 nucleotides are TGTGCCAGCAGTTACAAGGACAGGGGAATAGATACGCAGTATTTT.